The 18 T cell receptor beta chains reported below all come from one sample, sequenced in a study of blood T cell repertoires in COVID-19. The table came from immunoSEQ multiplex PCR; TCRdb's copy has only in-frame clones and leaves some out. The table lists about 300,000 clones, roughly nine tenths of them singletons. Material for sequencing was peripheral blood. These receptors all stem from a man between 18 and 35 years old with active or convalescent COVID-19.

The V and J genes are TRBV9 and TRBJ2-3, with D perhaps matching TRBD2 (7 bases). The V gene's germline CDR1 is SGDLS and CDR2 YYNGEE. Trimming cost V 0 bases and J 3 bases, with 14 bases left between them. The CDR3 contains 16 residues. The DNA for the CDR3 is TGTGCCAGCAGCGTAGGGGGAGGGGGTCTAACAGATACGCAGTATTTT. It codes for CASSVGGGGLTDTQYF. The entire variable domain, with the rest obtained from reference TRBV9 and TRBJ2-3, is as follows: DSGVTQTPKHLITATGQRVTLRCSPRSGDLSVYWYQQSLDQGLQFLIQYYNGEERAKGNILERFSAQQFPDLHSELNLSSLELGDSALYFCASSVGGGGLTDTQYFGPGTRLTVL.

This chain uses TRBV2 with TRBJ2-5; the match to TRBD2 covers 8 bases. The CDR3 runs to 20 residues. J gave up 6 bases and V 6 bases, and 27 bases lay outside the gene matches. Germline lookup yields CDR1 SNHLY and CDR2 FYNNEI. CDR3 DNA: TGTGCCAGCAGACCCACCTTCTCGGGGGCGGCGGGAGGTGTCTGGAAGACCCAGTACTTC. Translated: CASRPTFSGAAGGVWKTQYF.

Only a few counts were recorded for this clone. V gene TRBV28 combines with J gene TRBJ1-5, with 9 nucleotides matching TRBD1. This CDR3 is built from 16 residues. J lost 6 bases, V lost 3 bases, and 9 bases had no gene match. The germline gives CDR1 MDHEN, CDR2 SYDVKM. CDR3 nucleotides: TGTGCCAGCAGTTTTCTCGGGACAGGGTCGTCTCAGCCCCAGCATTTT. This codes for CASSFLGTGSSQPQHF. The full variable domain, with the rest looked up from reference TRBV28 and TRBJ1-5, is DVKVTQSSRYLVKRTGEKVFLECVQDMDHENMFWYRQDPGLGLRLIYFSYDVKMKEKGDIPEGYSVSREKKERFSLILESASTNQTSMYLCASSFLGTGSSQPQHFGDGTRLSIL.

This chain connects TRBV4-1 to TRBJ2-3, with TRBD2 identical over 8 bases. V lost 1 base, J lost 5 bases, and 5 bases stayed unmatched. The CDR3 loop spans 15 amino acids. Germline loops: CDR1 MGHRA, CDR2 YSYEKL. CDR3 region: CASSQGVAGKDTQYF. The CDR3, as DNA: TGCGCCAGCAGCCAAGGGGTAGCGGGGAAAGATACGCAGTATTTT.

The table lists this clone with a few counts. V gene TRBV5-6 combines with J gene TRBJ1-5; D uncertain. The CDR3 loop spans 13 amino acids. The V gene lost 0 bases and the J gene lost 6 bases, with 7 bases spanning the gap. Germline V CDR1 and CDR2: SGHDT, YYEEEE. The CDR3 sequence: CASSLVGGQPQHF. The CDR3 nucleotides are TGTGCCAGCAGCTTGGTCGGTGGTCAGCCCCAGCATTTT.

The chain links TRBV5-1 to TRBJ1-5; 7 bases line up with TRBD1. This CDR3 region has 15 residues. CDR1 SGHRS and CDR2 YFSETQ come from the germline V gene. Trimming removed 4 bases from V and 1 base from J; junction bases left unmatched: 5. The CDR3 region is CASSPTGMSNQPQHF. The CDR3 region has the DNA TGCGCCAGCAGCCCGACAGGGATGAGCAATCAGCCCCAGCATTTT.

This clone has only one observation. The chain carries TRBV7-9 and TRBJ1-2, with D hard to call. Germline loops: CDR1 SEHNR, CDR2 FQNEAQ (reference sequence). The CDR3 consists of 18 residues. V gave up 4 bases and J gave up 8 bases, with 29 bases separating them. CDR3 region: CASSSRENRVRNLGGYTF. The CDR3 nucleotides are TGTGCCAGCAGCTCGAGGGAGAATAGGGTTAGAAATTTAGGAGGCTACACCTTC.

This clone was recorded only once. The chain joins TRBV12-3 or TRBV12-4 to TRBJ1-2; a possible D gene is TRBD1 (6 bases). This CDR3 is 13 amino acids long. Deletions cut 5 bases from V and 8 bases from J, with 15 bases between. The CDR3 DNA sequence: TGTGCCAGCAGTCCTTGGGGGCAAGGAGGCTACACCTTC. Protein sequence: CASSPWGQGGYTF.

The chain has TRBV6-1 and TRBJ2-1; 8 positions match TRBD1. This CDR3 has 16 amino acids. The J segment lost 3 bases and the V segment lost 4 bases, leaving 8 bases of the junction unmatched. CDR1 is MNHNS and CDR2 is SASEGT in the germline V gene. The CDR3 spells CASSAGQGVIYNEQFF. The CDR3 nucleotides are TGTGCCAGCAGTGCCGGACAGGGAGTTATCTACAATGAGCAGTTCTTC.

The genes are TRBV4-1 and TRBJ2-1; 8 positions match TRBD2. The CDR3 totals 15 residues. Germline-derived CDR1 and CDR2 are MGHRA and YSYEKL. Unmatched junction bases numbered 4, after V lost 6 bases and J lost 0 bases. The CDR3 DNA follows: TGCGCCAGCAGGAGCGGGGGTAGCTCCTACAATGAGCAGTTCTTC. Encoded protein: CASRSGGSSYNEQFF.

This clone came up a few times. The genes are TRBV6-4 and TRBJ2-1; the match to TRBD2 covers 9 bases. The CDR3 runs 14 residues. Per the germline V gene, CDR1 is MRHNA and CDR2 is SNTAGT. Trimming cost V 6 bases and J 7 bases; bases outside gene matches: 7. The CDR3 region has the DNA TGTGCCAGCAGCGTAGCGGGAGAGGCGAATGAGCAGTTCTTC. Translating it yields CASSVAGEANEQFF.

This clone was counted once. V usage is TRBV2 and J usage is TRBJ2-1; TRBD2 agrees at 14 bases. Germline values: CDR1 SNHLY, CDR2 FYNNEI. The CDR3 extends over 17 amino acids. Trimming at V came to 5 bases and at J to 4 bases, leaving 7 bases not matched to a gene. In nucleotides, the CDR3 is TGTGCCAGCAGTCTGGGACTAGCGGGGGAGACTTACAATGAGCAGTTCTTC. It codes for CASSLGLAGETYNEQFF.

The V gene is TRBV15, the J gene TRBJ2-3; perhaps TRBD1 as D (6 bases). The V gene lost 1 base and the J gene lost 3 bases, with 11 bases spanning the gap. CDR1 and CDR2 (germline): LNHNV, YYDKDF (reference sequence). This CDR3 has 15 amino acids. This CDR3 reads CATSRGQVNTDTQYF. The CDR3, as DNA: TGTGCCACCAGCAGAGGACAGGTGAATACAGATACGCAGTATTTT.

The chain carries TRBV6-5 and TRBJ2-2; 8 bases map to TRBD1. V was clipped by 5 bases and J by 1 base; unmatched bases: 3. The CDR3 has 15 amino acids. The germline CDR1 and CDR2 sequences are MNHEY and SVGAGI. The DNA for the CDR3 is TGTGCCAGCAGTAGGACAGGGCGGAACACCGGGGAGCTGTTTTTT. Translated: CASSRTGRNTGELFF.

The chain uses TRBV11-2 and TRBJ1-5; D perhaps matches TRBD1 (5 bases). CDR1 and CDR2 (germline): SGHAT, FQNNGV. There are 13 residues in the CDR3. Deletions cut 5 bases from V and 5 bases from J, with 10 bases between. CDR3 protein: CASSPGRDQPQHF. CDR3 nucleotides: TGTGCCAGCAGCCCCGGCAGGGATCAGCCCCAGCATTTT. The full variable domain, rest sourced from reference TRBV11-2 and TRBJ1-5, is EAGVAQSPRYKIIEKRQSVAFWCNPISGHATLYWYQQILGQGPKLLIQFQNNGVVDDSQLPKDRFSAERLKGVDSTLKIQPAKLEDSAVYLCASSPGRDQPQHFGDGTRLSIL.

The V and J genes are TRBV19 and TRBJ1-5, with TRBD1 identical over 9 bases. CDR3 size: 14 residues. V dropped 5 bases and J dropped 4; count of bases not matched to a gene: 3. Germline values: CDR1 LNHDA, CDR2 SQIVND (reference sequence). The CDR3 reads CASSQTGGNQPQHF. The CDR3 bases are TGTGCCAGTAGTCAGACAGGGGGGAATCAGCCCCAGCATTTT.

The chain has TRBV19 and TRBJ2-3; 8 positions agree with TRBD2. This CDR3 spans 14 amino acids. In germline, CDR1 is LNHDA, CDR2 SQIVND (reference sequence). J was trimmed by 6 bases and V by 1 base; bases with no gene match: 3. The CDR3 nucleotides are TGTGCCAGTAGTATAGCGGGAGGGCCGGATACGCAGTATTTT. Its translation is CASSIAGGPDTQYF.

The genes are TRBV3-1 (or the pseudogene TRBV3-2) and TRBJ2-7; 10 bases fit TRBD1. The length of the CDR3 is 15 residues. J gave up 2 bases and V 4 bases, and 5 bases lay outside the gene matches. Looked up from germline, CDR1 is LGHDT and CDR2 is YNNKEL (reference sequence). As DNA, the CDR3 is TGTGCCAGCAGCCGCCGGGACAGGGGAGCCTACGAGCAGTACTTC. Translating gives CASSRRDRGAYEQYF.